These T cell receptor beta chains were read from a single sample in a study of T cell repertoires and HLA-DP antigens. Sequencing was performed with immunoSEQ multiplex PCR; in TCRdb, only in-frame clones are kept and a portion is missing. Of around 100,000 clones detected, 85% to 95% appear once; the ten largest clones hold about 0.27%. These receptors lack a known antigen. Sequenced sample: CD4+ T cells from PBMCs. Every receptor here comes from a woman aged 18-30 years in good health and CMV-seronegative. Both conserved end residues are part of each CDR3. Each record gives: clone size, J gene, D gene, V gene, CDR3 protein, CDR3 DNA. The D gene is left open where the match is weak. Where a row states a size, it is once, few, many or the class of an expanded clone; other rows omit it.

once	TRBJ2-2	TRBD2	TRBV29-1	CSVESGGSNTGELFF	TGCAGCGTTGAGTCGGGGGGATCGAACACCGGGGAGCTGTTTTTT
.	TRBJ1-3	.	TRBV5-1	CASSVTSGNTIYF	TGCGCCAGCAGCGTGACCTCTGGAAACACCATATATTTT
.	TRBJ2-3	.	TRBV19	CASSMGARTDTQYF	TGTGCCAGTAGTATGGGCGCCCGCACAGATACGCAGTATTTT
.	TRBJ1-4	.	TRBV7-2	CASSLVASQAEKLFF	TGTGCCAGCAGCTTAGTTGCGTCGCAGGCTGAAAAACTGTTTTTT
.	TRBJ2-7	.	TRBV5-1	CASSPGLLSEQYF	TGCGCCAGCAGCCCGGGACTTCTTTCCGAGCAGTACTTC
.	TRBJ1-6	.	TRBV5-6	CASSLVGSGSPLHF	TGTGCCAGCAGCTTGGTCGGGTCGGGGTCACCCCTCCACTTT
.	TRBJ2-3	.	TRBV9	CASSAPHSTDTQYF	TGTGCCAGCAGCGCCCCCCATTCCACAGATACGCAGTATTTT
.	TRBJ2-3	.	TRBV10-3	CAIKVWGTDTQYF	TGTGCCATCAAGGTTTGGGGCACAGATACGCAGTATTTT
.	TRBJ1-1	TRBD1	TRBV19	CASSQGGWGTEAFF	TGTGCCAGTAGTCAGGGGGGCTGGGGCACTGAAGCTTTCTTT
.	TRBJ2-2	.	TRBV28	CASSRVGSGELFF	TGTGCCAGTTCCAGGGTAGGGTCCGGGGAGCTGTTTTTT
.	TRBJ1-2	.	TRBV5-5	CASSLVGGAPNYGYTF	TGTGCCAGCAGCTTGGTAGGGGGAGCCCCCAACTATGGCTACACCTTC
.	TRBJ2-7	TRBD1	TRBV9	CASSAQGARNEQYF	TGTGCCAGCAGCGCACAGGGGGCGCGGAACGAGCAGTACTTC
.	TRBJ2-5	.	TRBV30	CAWSGYQETQYF	TGTGCCTGGAGCGGGTACCAAGAGACCCAGTACTTC
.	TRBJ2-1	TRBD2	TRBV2	CASKRQGGDNEQFF	TGTGCCAGTAAAAGGCAGGGAGGGGACAATGAGCAGTTCTTC
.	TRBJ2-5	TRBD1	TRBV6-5	CASSYSGGLKTQYF	TGTGCCAGCAGTTATTCAGGGGGTTTAAAGACCCAGTACTTC
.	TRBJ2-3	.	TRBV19	CASSRTLGLGTDTQYF	TGTGCCAGTAGCCGAACCCTTGGCCTGGGAACAGATACGCAGTATTTT
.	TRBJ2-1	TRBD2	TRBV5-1	CASSLRSGEYNEQFF	TGCGCCAGCAGCTTGAGAAGCGGGGAATACAATGAGCAGTTCTTC
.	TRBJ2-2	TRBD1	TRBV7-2	CASSSGQVIPTGELFF	TGTGCCAGCAGCTCCGGACAGGTGATTCCAACCGGGGAGCTGTTTTTT
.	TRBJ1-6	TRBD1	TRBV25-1	CASSQTGTSSSYNSPLHF	TGTGCCAGCAGCCAGACAGGGACGTCTAGCTCCTATAATTCACCCCTCCACTTT
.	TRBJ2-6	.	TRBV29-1	CSVLASGANVLTF	TGCAGCGTTTTAGCCTCTGGGGCCAACGTCCTGACTTTC
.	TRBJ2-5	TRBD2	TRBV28	CASRASGSGETQYF	TGTGCCAGCAGGGCTAGCGGGAGTGGTGAGACCCAGTACTTC
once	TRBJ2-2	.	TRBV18	CASSRNGNTGELFF	TGTGCCAGCTCACGAAATGGGAACACCGGGGAGCTGTTTTTT
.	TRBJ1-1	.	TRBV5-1	CASSFEGRDTEAFF	TGCGCCAGCAGCTTTGAAGGGAGGGACACTGAAGCTTTCTTT
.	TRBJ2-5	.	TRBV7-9	CASSFFTVQETQYF	TGTGCCAGCAGCTTCTTCACAGTACAAGAGACCCAGTACTTC
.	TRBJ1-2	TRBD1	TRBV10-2	CASSDGGQGADGYTF	TGCGCCAGCAGTGATGGGGGACAGGGGGCGGATGGCTACACCTTC
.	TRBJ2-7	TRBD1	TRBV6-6	CASIPGTGGPHEQYF	TGTGCCAGCATCCCCGGGACAGGGGGTCCCCACGAGCAGTACTTC
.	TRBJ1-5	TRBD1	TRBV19	CASTNWDRRGRGQPQHF	TGTGCCAGTACCAACTGGGACAGGAGGGGGCGAGGTCAGCCCCAGCATTTT
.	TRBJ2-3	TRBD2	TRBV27	CASSAGLAGSVDTQYF	TGTGCCAGCAGTGCGGGACTAGCGGGAAGCGTAGATACGCAGTATTTT
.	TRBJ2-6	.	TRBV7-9	CASSLVRGPSSGANVLTF	TGTGCCAGCAGCTTAGTCAGGGGTCCTAGCTCTGGGGCCAACGTCCTGACTTTC
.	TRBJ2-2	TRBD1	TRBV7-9	CASSLGTTGYNTGELFF	TGTGCCAGCAGCTTAGGGACGACAGGGTATAACACCGGGGAGCTGTTTTTT
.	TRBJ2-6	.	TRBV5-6	CASSRGATGTRGANVLTF	TGTGCCAGCAGCAGAGGTGCCACCGGGACGCGAGGGGCCAACGTCCTGACTTTC
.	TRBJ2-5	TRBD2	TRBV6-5	CASRIAGAETQYF	TGTGCCAGCAGAATAGCGGGAGCAGAGACCCAGTACTTC
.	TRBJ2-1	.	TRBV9	CASSARRSGGGLSYNEQFF	TGTGCCAGCAGCGCAAGAAGGAGTGGGGGCGGACTTTCCTACAATGAGCAGTTCTTC
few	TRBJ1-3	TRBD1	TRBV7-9	CASSTGQATGNTIYF	TGTGCCAGCAGCACGGGACAGGCTACTGGAAACACCATATATTTT
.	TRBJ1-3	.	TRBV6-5	CASSLEDSSGNTIYF	TGTGCCAGCAGTTTGGAGGACAGCTCTGGAAACACCATATATTTT
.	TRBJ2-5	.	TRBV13	CASSLPQRGGQETQYF	TGTGCCAGCAGCCTACCCCAGAGGGGGGGCCAAGAGACCCAGTACTTC
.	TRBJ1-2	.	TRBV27	CASRGDYGYTF	TGTGCCAGCAGGGGTGACTATGGCTACACCTTC
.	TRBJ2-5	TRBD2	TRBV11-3	CASSRRVSGVQETQYF	TGTGCCAGCAGCCGCCGGGTTAGCGGGGTACAAGAGACCCAGTACTTC
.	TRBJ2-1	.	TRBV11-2	CASSSPVTPVRGSEQFF	TGTGCCAGCAGCTCCCCCGTGACACCGGTGCGGGGAAGTGAGCAGTTCTTC
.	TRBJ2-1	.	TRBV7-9	CASSKRGSGRSSSYNEQFF	TGTGCCAGCAGCAAACGTGGCTCAGGGCGGAGCAGCTCCTACAATGAGCAGTTCTTC
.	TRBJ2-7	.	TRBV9	CASSVGRSGNSHEQYF	TGTGCCAGCAGCGTAGGGAGGTCAGGGAATTCCCACGAGCAGTACTTC
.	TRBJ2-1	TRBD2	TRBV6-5	CASSTGLAGSNEQFF	TGTGCCAGCTCGACCGGACTAGCGGGGTCCAATGAGCAGTTCTTC
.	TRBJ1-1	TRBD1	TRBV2	CASSENWTGEAFF	TGTGCCAGCAGTGAAAATTGGACAGGTGAAGCTTTCTTT
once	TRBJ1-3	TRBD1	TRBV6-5	CASSYGTGAGNTIYF	TGTGCCAGCAGTTACGGGACAGGGGCTGGAAACACCATATATTTT
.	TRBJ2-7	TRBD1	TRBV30	CACSGDRGFRGEQYF	TGTGCCTGCAGCGGGGACAGGGGCTTTCGTGGCGAGCAGTACTTC
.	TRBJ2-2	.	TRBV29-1	CSALRANTGELFF	TGCAGCGCCCTAAGGGCGAACACCGGGGAGCTGTTTTTT
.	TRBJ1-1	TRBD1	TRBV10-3	CAITINPGTGEAFF	TGTGCCATCACAATCAACCCCGGGACAGGTGAAGCTTTCTTT
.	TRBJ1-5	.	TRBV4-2	CASSQVRAKGWDSNQPQHF	TGTGCCAGCAGCCAAGTCCGGGCGAAGGGGTGGGATAGCAATCAGCCCCAGCATTTT
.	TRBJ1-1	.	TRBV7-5	CARSLAAQGINTEAFF	TGTGCCAGAAGCTTAGCCGCACAGGGGATCAACACTGAAGCTTTCTTT
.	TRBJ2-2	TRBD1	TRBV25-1	CASRKGQGITGELFF	TGTGCCAGCAGAAAGGGACAGGGAATCACCGGGGAGCTGTTTTTT
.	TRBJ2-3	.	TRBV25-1	CASRQSGGADTQYF	TGTGCCAGCAGACAGTCTGGGGGGGCGGATACGCAGTATTTT
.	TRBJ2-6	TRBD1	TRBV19	CASSIVGTGLRGANVLTF	TGTGCCAGTAGTATTGTGGGGACAGGTCTAAGGGGGGCCAACGTCCTGACTTTC
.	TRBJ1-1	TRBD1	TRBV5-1	CASGTGGDTEAFF	TGCGCCAGCGGGACAGGGGGTGACACTGAAGCTTTCTTT
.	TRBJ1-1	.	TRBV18	CASSPLRGGLNTEAFF	TGTGCCAGCTCCCCGTTACGCGGGGGTTTGAACACTGAAGCTTTCTTT